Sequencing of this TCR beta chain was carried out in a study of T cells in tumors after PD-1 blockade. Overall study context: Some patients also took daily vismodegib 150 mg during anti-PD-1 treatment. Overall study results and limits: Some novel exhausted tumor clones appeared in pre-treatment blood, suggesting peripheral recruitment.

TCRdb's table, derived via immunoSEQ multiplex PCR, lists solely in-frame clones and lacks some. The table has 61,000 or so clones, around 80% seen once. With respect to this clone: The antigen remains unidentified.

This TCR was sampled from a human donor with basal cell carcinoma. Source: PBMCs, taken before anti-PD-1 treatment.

This CDR3 reads CASSYAGAATDTQYF. The CDR3, as DNA: TGTGCCAGCAGCTATGCCGGGGCAGCGACAGATACGCAGTATTTT. V is TRBV6-4 and J is TRBJ2-3; either TRBD1 or TRBD2 may fit D (5 bases each). The CDR3 has 15 amino acids. The germline V gene encodes CDR1 MRHNA and CDR2 SNTAGT. V was shortened by 6 bases and J by 3 bases, with 16 bases between the two germline ends.